The rows below give T cell receptor beta chains drawn from one sample of a study of T cells in localized non-small cell lung cancer. TCRdb keeps only in-frame clones here, not all; method: immunoSEQ multiplex PCR. The sample has about 53,000 clones; over 80% are singletons. Sequencing was performed on peripheral blood mononuclear cells, taken before any cancer treatment. The source is a man aged 35-69 years with stage III lung adenocarcinoma. The CDR3 runs from the conserved cysteine through the conserved F or W. A D gene is named only where the DNA matches it firmly. Size is omitted from some rows. Given values are once, few, many or a class for expanded clones.

v_gene	j_gene	abundance	d_gene	CDR3aa
TRBV27	TRBJ2-3	NA	NA	CASSLSGPRTDTQYF
TRBV5-1	TRBJ2-4	NA	TRBD1	CASRTGTAKNIQYF
TRBV5-6	TRBJ1-5	once	NA	CASSSSGQIYQPQHF
TRBV7-6	TRBJ2-2	NA	TRBD2	CASSLEGGVAGELFF
TRBV18	TRBJ2-5	NA	NA	CASSPVGETQYF
TRBV6-5	TRBJ2-1	NA	TRBD1	CASQSGTGAYNEQFF
TRBV27	TRBJ2-3	NA	TRBD1	CASSLGTGRATDTQYF
TRBV6-1	TRBJ1-1	NA	NA	CASSETSRVVEKGAFF
TRBV9	TRBJ1-2	once	TRBD1	CASSAPGTGGLGGYTF
TRBV7-3	TRBJ2-2	NA	TRBD2	CASSLKLAGGGELFF
TRBV30	TRBJ2-1	NA	NA	CAWQAGYNEQFF
TRBV5-6	TRBJ1-2	NA	TRBD1	CASSLDRGHGYTF
TRBV5-1	TRBJ2-7	NA	NA	CASSFGSQYEQYF
TRBV2	TRBJ2-7	NA	NA	CASSDFRSYEQYF
TRBV6-5	TRBJ2-5	NA	NA	CASSYGPVETQYF
TRBV7-3	TRBJ2-1	NA	NA	CASSWGPGDEQFF
TRBV6-6	TRBJ2-5	NA	TRBD1	CASRTGQAGQETQYF
TRBV28	TRBJ1-1	NA	NA	CASSFSAGRMDTEAFF
TRBV19	TRBJ2-3	NA	NA	CASSRMGGATEDTQYF
TRBV11-1	TRBJ2-7	NA	NA	CASSPMGYEQYF
TRBV7-9	TRBJ1-5	NA	NA	CASSLVEGVGNQPQHF
TRBV18	TRBJ1-1	NA	TRBD1	CASSPGQPVDTEAFF
TRBV7-3	TRBJ1-1	NA	NA	CASSLQENTEAFF
TRBV11-1	TRBJ2-1	NA	NA	CASSPETGVIQFF
TRBV7-2	TRBJ2-5	NA	TRBD1	CASSLYRGRGTQYF